These 5 T cell receptor beta chains were sequenced from one sample in a study of patients and donors after allogeneic stem cell transplantation. TCRdb ran MiXCR on the RT-PCR reads and lists one entry per CDR3 protein. The repertoire holds approximately 170,000 distinct CDR3 sequences, with about a quarter as singletons. Source material: blood, either unsorted or a sorted T cell fraction (not recorded which). The receptors shown here come from a human donor who was either an allogeneic HSCT recipient or a stem cell or donor lymphocyte infusion donor (not recorded which). It is not recorded whose cells these are; they may come from a transplant donor.

This clonotype was detected a few times. The V call is TRBV20-1, the J call TRBJ2-7; no clear D. V was trimmed by 0 bases and J by 0 bases, leaving 12 bases between them. There are 15 residues in the CDR3. The V gene's germline CDR1 is DFQATT and CDR2 SNEGSKA (reference sequence). CDR3 sequence: CSARESTASSYEQYF. The CDR3 nucleotides are TGCAGTGCTAGAGAGAGCACAGCGAGCTCCTACGAGCAGTACTTC.

The chain uses TRBV29-1 and TRBJ2-5, with D possibly TRBD1 on 6 matching bases. The V gene lost 1 base and the J gene lost 13 bases, with 13 bases spanning the gap. Germline-derived CDR1 and CDR2 are SQVTM and ANQGSEA. This CDR3 region has 11 residues. The CDR3 loop is CSVEGTVPRYF. DNA for the CDR3: TGCAGCGTTGAAGGGACAGTCCCCCGGTACTTC.

The rearrangement joins TRBV12-3 or TRBV12-4 to TRBJ2-5; TRBD1 might be the D (6 bases). V gave up 8 bases and J gave up 3 bases, with 19 bases separating them. The length of the CDR3 is 15 residues. The CDR3 region is CASGGADRAEETQYF. The CDR3 region has the DNA TGTGCCAGCGGTGGCGCGGACAGAGCTGAAGAGACCCAGTACTTC.

In this sample, this clonotype turned up a few times. This sequence joins TRBV7-2 and TRBJ1-5; D remains ambiguous. Germline values: CDR1 SGHTA, CDR2 FQGNSA. Between the trimmed V and J ends, which lost 8 bases and 0 bases, there was a span of 20 bases. The CDR3 sequence is 17 residues long. CDR3 sequence reads: CASAKSGGPDSNQPQHF. In DNA form, the CDR3 reads TGTGCCAGCGCTAAATCCGGAGGCCCTGATAGCAATCAGCCCCAGCATTTT.

V is TRBV7-9 and J is TRBJ1-2; no reliable D call. The V gene lost 1 base and the J gene lost 7 bases, with 13 bases spanning the gap. This CDR3 is 14 amino acids long. Germline CDR1 SEHNR, CDR2 FQNEAQ (reference sequence). This chain's CDR3 is CASSLGLAMPGYTF. The CDR3 region has the DNA TGTGCCAGCAGCTTAGGTCTCGCTATGCCTGGCTACACCTTC.